A single T cell receptor (beta chain) is shown here with its context. Its antigen is unidentified. The CDR3 spans 13 residues. Trimming stripped 7 bases from V and 9 bases from J, with 18 bases between. Germline lookup yields CDR1 SEHNR and CDR2 FQNEAQ (reference sequence). This record comes from a study of T cells in Graves' hyperthyroidism and ophthalmopathy. Study results and caveats: Researchers found most expanded thyroid clonotypes above 0.001 in blood as well. From stable hyperthyroidism, ophthalmopathy was set apart by a 13 V-J model.

The authors deemed Graves' hyperthyroidism stable absent ophthalmopathy progression within 18 months. The CDR3 regions of TCR beta were amplified from RNA transcripts. A set of HTBI primers served as the primers for a first-round RT-PCR of the TCR CDR3. TCRdb redid the calling of the multiplex PCR reads with MiXCR, one entry per CDR3 protein. The sample holds 450,000 to 700,000 distinct CDR3 sequences; under 60% are singletons and the top ten take more than 7.5%. This clonotype originated in a woman aged 18-30 years with Graves' hyperthyroidism. Specimen: peripheral blood or thyroid tissue (not recorded which). This sequence joins TRBV7-9 and TRBJ2-5; possible D gene TRBD2, 6 bases. The CDR3 bases are TGTGCCAGCACCTCGGGACTTAACCAGCCCCAGTACTTC. Protein sequence: CASTSGLNQPQYF.